This is a list of T cell receptor beta chains from one sample in a study of blood T cells in healthy people across ages. TCRdb passed the 5' RACE reads through MiXCR, listing each CDR3 protein once. The profile shows roughly 550,000 distinct CDR3 sequences, nearly 25% of them singletons. This sample also appeared in a second study, on T cells of mothers and their children.

The sample comprised blood. The source is a boy aged 5-17 years in good health. Both conserved end residues are trimmed from each CDR3. D genes are given only for firm matches.

. | 11 | . | TRBV10-3 | AISGTATGEQY
TRBD1 | 13 | TRBJ2-7 | TRBV20-1 | SAREGQLQLYEQY
. | 12 | TRBJ2-1 | TRBV20-1 | SARSGGSPNEQF
TRBD2 | 11 | TRBJ2-3 | TRBV12-3/TRBV12-4 | ASRWTSGDTQY
TRBD1 | 13 | TRBJ1-5 | TRBV20-1 | SARGGTGVDQPQH
TRBD1 | 14 | TRBJ1-2 | TRBV4-3 | ASGQVPGGTVVGYT
TRBD2 | 14 | TRBJ2-2 | TRBV18 | ASSPVGGMNTGELF
. | 12 | TRBJ1-2 | TRBV7-2 | ASSLAWEGYGYT
. | 11 | TRBJ2-1 | TRBV6-2/TRBV6-3 | AVEGGGDNEQF
. | 11 | . | TRBV28 | ASSFLIRDEQY
. | 12 | TRBJ2-7 | TRBV10-3 | AISPGASRGEQY
TRBD2 | 14 | TRBJ2-1 | TRBV3-1 | ASSQERAGGKNEQF
. | 14 | TRBJ2-5 | TRBV4-3 | ASSQDLRALQETQY
TRBD2 | 13 | TRBJ2-3 | TRBV20-1 | SARVGRGFTDTQY
TRBD2 | 14 | TRBJ2-3 | TRBV3-1 | ASSQDPAGPTDTQY
TRBD2 | 14 | . | TRBV28 | ATTTGALAGGYEQY
. | 12 | TRBJ1-2 | TRBV5-6 | ASTPQGGVYGYT
. | 13 | TRBJ2-5 | TRBV7-2 | ASSPPGVQQETQY
TRBD2 | 13 | TRBJ2-7 | TRBV4-1 | ASSQWTSGSYEQY
TRBD2 | 11 | TRBJ2-7 | TRBV20-1 | SARGLADYEQY
. | 14 | TRBJ2-1 | TRBV28 | ASSFASLSSYNEQF